The clone carrying this TCR beta chain was recorded many times. The record originates from a study of blood T cells in healthy people across ages. PCR was performed a second time for roughly 7 to 11 cycles using a sample-barcoded 5' primer and a J-beta primer mix. With 12 random nucleotides, a template-switch adaptor tagged each individual cDNA molecule. TCRdb called the 5' RACE reads again in MiXCR, with one record for every CDR3 protein. The table lists over 550,000 distinct CDR3 sequences, around 31% of them singletons, with 15% to 19% in the top ten. This CDR3 is built from 14 residues. CDR1 SNHLY and CDR2 FYNNEI come from the germline V gene. V was pared by 5 bases and J by 4 bases, with 5 bases of the junction left unmatched.

The receptor was isolated from an elderly woman in good health. The specimen sequenced was blood. The rearrangement joins TRBV2 to TRBJ2-5; 9 positions match TRBD2. CDR3 residues: CASSSQRGVETQYF. DNA for the CDR3: TGTGCCAGCAGTTCTCAGCGGGGGGTAGAGACCCAGTACTTC. The full variable domain, rest sourced from reference TRBV2 and TRBJ2-5, is EPEVTQTPSHQVTQMGQEVILRCVPISNHLYFYWYRQILGQKVEFLVSFYNNEISEKSEIFDDQFSVERPDGSNFTLKIRSTKLEDSAMYFCASSSQRGVETQYFGPGTRLLVL.